These T cell receptor beta chains were read from a single sample in a study of radiation and T cells in renal cell carcinoma. Assay: immunoSEQ multiplex PCR; the TCRdb copy retains only in-frame clones and omits some. In the table there are around 78,000 clones, 80% to 90% of which are singletons. The starting material was blood, obtained from a patient whose treatment included radiotherapy and nephrectomy. The receptor source for this set is a woman in her 70s with renal cell carcinoma. Each CDR3 is given with its conserved first and last residue. D genes are given only for firm matches. Only part of the rows carry a size: once, few, many, or a class if the clone is expanded.

size,D,J,V,DNA,CDR3
-,-,TRBJ2-3,TRBV19,TGTGCCACTGGGGGGGCGAGAACAGATACGCAGTATTTT,CATGGARTDTQYF
-,-,TRBJ2-7,TRBV5-1,TGCGCCAGCAGCGGCGGCTCCTACGAGCAGTACTTC,CASSGGSYEQYF
-,TRBD1,TRBJ2-7,TRBV20-1,TGCAGCGGACAGGACTCCTACGAGCAGTACTTC,CSGQDSYEQYF
-,-,TRBJ1-3,TRBV7-8,TGTGCCAGCAGCTTAGGGGCGGGCGGAAACACCATATATTTT,CASSLGAGGNTIYF
-,-,TRBJ1-2,TRBV29-1,TGCAGCGTTGAAGATCGGGCAGACTACTATGGCTACACCTTC,CSVEDRADYYGYTF
-,TRBD1,TRBJ1-2,TRBV5-1,TGCGCCAGCAGCTTGGATCCACAGGGGGTCTATGGCTACACCTTC,CASSLDPQGVYGYTF
-,TRBD1,TRBJ1-2,TRBV6-4,TGTGCCAGCAGTGACTCGCAGGGGGCCTATGGCTACACCTTC,CASSDSQGAYGYTF
-,-,TRBJ1-2,TRBV28,TGTGCCGGACAGACAGTTTGGTTTAGCACGTATGGCTACACCTTC,CAGQTVWFSTYGYTF
-,-,TRBJ2-2,TRBV19,TGTGCCAGTAGTAACAGGGTTAACGGGGAGCTGTTTTTT,CASSNRVNGELFF
few,-,TRBJ2-4,TRBV28,TGTGCCAGCAGTTGGGACTGGGGCAAGAGCATTCAGTACTTC,CASSWDWGKSIQYF
-,-,TRBJ1-1,TRBV6-6,TGTGCCAGCAGTAAAGGAGGGGCTAGCACTGAAGCTTTCTTT,CASSKGGASTEAFF
-,-,TRBJ2-7,TRBV7-9,TGTGCCATCCCAGGGAGGGGGAGCTACGAGCAGTACTTC,CAIPGRGSYEQYF
-,-,TRBJ2-3,TRBV14,TGTGCCAGCAGCCAAGCTAGGACGGTCAGCACAGATACGCAGTATTTT,CASSQARTVSTDTQYF
-,-,TRBJ2-5,TRBV5-1,TGCGCCAGCAGCCCGGATGTAGCGGCACAAGAGACCCAGTACTTC,CASSPDVAAQETQYF
-,-,TRBJ2-1,TRBV4-3,TGCGCCAGCAGCCAACAGAGATTCTACAATGAGCAGTTCTTC,CASSQQRFYNEQFF
-,TRBD1,TRBJ2-2,TRBV28,TGTGCCAGCAGTTTCTATACCCCGACCCAGGGGGACACCGGGGAGCTGTTTTTT,CASSFYTPTQGDTGELFF
-,TRBD1,TRBJ2-3,TRBV10-1,TGCGCCAGCAGTGAGATAAACAGGGGAGCGACAGATACGCAGTATTTT,CASSEINRGATDTQYF
-,TRBD1,TRBJ1-6,TRBV4-3,TGCGCCAGCAGCCAATCTGGGACAGGATATAATTCACCCCTCCACTTT,CASSQSGTGYNSPLHF
once,-,TRBJ1-3,TRBV5-5,TGTGCCAGCAGCCGGGACGGACGACTTGGAAACACCATATATTTT,CASSRDGRLGNTIYF
-,-,TRBJ2-4,TRBV7-2,TGTGCCAGCAGCTTAGTTTTAGGGGTTTTTCAGTACTTC,CASSLVLGVFQYF
-,TRBD1,TRBJ1-5,TRBV30,TGTGCCTGGAGTGGAGAGGGACAGATTTATAGCAATCAGCCCCAGCATTTT,CAWSGEGQIYSNQPQHF
-,-,TRBJ2-1,TRBV6-6,TGTGCCAGCAGTAGGGGTCAAATAGGGACGGGTCTAGGGGGGATCTTC,CASSRGQIGTGLGGIF
-,-,TRBJ1-1,TRBV5-4,TGTGCCAGCAGCTTGATGAACACTGAAGCTTTCTTT,CASSLMNTEAFF
-,TRBD1,TRBJ1-4,TRBV9,TGTGCCAGCAGCAGACCAAACAGGGGAACTAATGAAAAACTGTTTTTT,CASSRPNRGTNEKLFF
-,TRBD1,TRBJ2-1,TRBV10-3,TGTGCCATCAATGCCGGGACAGGGATGTATGAGCAGTTCTTC,CAINAGTGMYEQFF
-,TRBD1,TRBJ1-1,TRBV18,TGTGCCAGCTCACTTGCGGGACAGGGAAACACTGAAGCTTTCTTT,CASSLAGQGNTEAFF
-,TRBD1,TRBJ1-1,TRBV11-1,TGTGCCAGCAGCTGGACAGGGTACGGCACTGAAGCTTTCTTT,CASSWTGYGTEAFF
-,TRBD1,TRBJ2-3,TRBV11-2,TGTGCCAGCAGCTTGGACAGGGCTAGCACAGATACGCAGTATTTT,CASSLDRASTDTQYF
-,-,TRBJ1-1,TRBV14,TGTGCCAGCAGCCCCCGGGTGAGCTTATCCACTGAAGCTTTCTTT,CASSPRVSLSTEAFF
-,-,TRBJ1-5,TRBV30,TGTGCCTGGAGCTACCCCGGCCCTTGGAATCAGCCCCAGCATTTT,CAWSYPGPWNQPQHF
-,-,TRBJ2-3,TRBV4-2,TGTGCCAGCAGCCAAGAAGGGAGGCGGGGGCCTAGCACAGATACGCAGTATTTT,CASSQEGRRGPSTDTQYF
-,-,TRBJ1-5,TRBV6-5,TGTGCCAGCAGTTCGGGGTGGCGGCCCCAGCATTTT,CASSSGWRPQHF
-,-,TRBJ2-2,TRBV5-4,TGTGCCAGCAGCCGGGATCCCCGAGCCCTGAACACCGGGGAGCTGTTTTTT,CASSRDPRALNTGELFF
few,-,TRBJ1-2,TRBV19,TGTGCCAGTAGTATAGAAAAGGACTCCGGAGGTGGCTACACCTTC,CASSIEKDSGGGYTF
-,-,TRBJ1-2,TRBV27,TGTGCCAGCAGTTTGGAGGCGGGCCTTTCTGGCTACACCTTC,CASSLEAGLSGYTF
-,-,TRBJ1-5,TRBV18,TGTGCCAGCTCAACGGGACCTGGGGGAGGTCAGCCCCAGCATTTT,CASSTGPGGGQPQHF
-,-,TRBJ2-3,TRBV14,TGTGCCAGCAGCCACTTCCGGACGAAAACCCCAGATACGCAGTATTTT,CASSHFRTKTPDTQYF
-,-,TRBJ2-6,TRBV6-1,TGTGCCAGCAGTGACAGCGGGACAACGAGCTCTGGGGCCAACGTCCTGACTTTC,CASSDSGTTSSGANVLTF
-,TRBD2,TRBJ2-5,TRBV4-2,TGTGCCAGCAGCCAAGCTAGCGGGGGCCCCCAAGAGACCCAGTACTTC,CASSQASGGPQETQYF